This TCR beta chain stems from a study of blood T cell repertoires in COVID-19. Trimming shortened V by 7 bases and J by 1 base, and 10 bases separated the two germline ends. CDR1 MNHEY and CDR2 SVGAGI come from the germline V gene. This CDR3 is 13 amino acids long. TCRdb's copy holds only in-frame clones and misses some; the assay was immunoSEQ multiplex PCR. The sample lists approximately 140,000 clones; 75% to 90% were seen once. This sequence joins TRBV6-5 and TRBJ2-5, with D uncertain. This clonotype was sampled from a man over 45 with active or convalescent COVID-19. The sample was peripheral blood. The CDR3: CASTELAQETQYF. CDR3 in DNA: TGTGCCAGCACCGAGCTCGCCCAAGAGACCCAGTACTTC.